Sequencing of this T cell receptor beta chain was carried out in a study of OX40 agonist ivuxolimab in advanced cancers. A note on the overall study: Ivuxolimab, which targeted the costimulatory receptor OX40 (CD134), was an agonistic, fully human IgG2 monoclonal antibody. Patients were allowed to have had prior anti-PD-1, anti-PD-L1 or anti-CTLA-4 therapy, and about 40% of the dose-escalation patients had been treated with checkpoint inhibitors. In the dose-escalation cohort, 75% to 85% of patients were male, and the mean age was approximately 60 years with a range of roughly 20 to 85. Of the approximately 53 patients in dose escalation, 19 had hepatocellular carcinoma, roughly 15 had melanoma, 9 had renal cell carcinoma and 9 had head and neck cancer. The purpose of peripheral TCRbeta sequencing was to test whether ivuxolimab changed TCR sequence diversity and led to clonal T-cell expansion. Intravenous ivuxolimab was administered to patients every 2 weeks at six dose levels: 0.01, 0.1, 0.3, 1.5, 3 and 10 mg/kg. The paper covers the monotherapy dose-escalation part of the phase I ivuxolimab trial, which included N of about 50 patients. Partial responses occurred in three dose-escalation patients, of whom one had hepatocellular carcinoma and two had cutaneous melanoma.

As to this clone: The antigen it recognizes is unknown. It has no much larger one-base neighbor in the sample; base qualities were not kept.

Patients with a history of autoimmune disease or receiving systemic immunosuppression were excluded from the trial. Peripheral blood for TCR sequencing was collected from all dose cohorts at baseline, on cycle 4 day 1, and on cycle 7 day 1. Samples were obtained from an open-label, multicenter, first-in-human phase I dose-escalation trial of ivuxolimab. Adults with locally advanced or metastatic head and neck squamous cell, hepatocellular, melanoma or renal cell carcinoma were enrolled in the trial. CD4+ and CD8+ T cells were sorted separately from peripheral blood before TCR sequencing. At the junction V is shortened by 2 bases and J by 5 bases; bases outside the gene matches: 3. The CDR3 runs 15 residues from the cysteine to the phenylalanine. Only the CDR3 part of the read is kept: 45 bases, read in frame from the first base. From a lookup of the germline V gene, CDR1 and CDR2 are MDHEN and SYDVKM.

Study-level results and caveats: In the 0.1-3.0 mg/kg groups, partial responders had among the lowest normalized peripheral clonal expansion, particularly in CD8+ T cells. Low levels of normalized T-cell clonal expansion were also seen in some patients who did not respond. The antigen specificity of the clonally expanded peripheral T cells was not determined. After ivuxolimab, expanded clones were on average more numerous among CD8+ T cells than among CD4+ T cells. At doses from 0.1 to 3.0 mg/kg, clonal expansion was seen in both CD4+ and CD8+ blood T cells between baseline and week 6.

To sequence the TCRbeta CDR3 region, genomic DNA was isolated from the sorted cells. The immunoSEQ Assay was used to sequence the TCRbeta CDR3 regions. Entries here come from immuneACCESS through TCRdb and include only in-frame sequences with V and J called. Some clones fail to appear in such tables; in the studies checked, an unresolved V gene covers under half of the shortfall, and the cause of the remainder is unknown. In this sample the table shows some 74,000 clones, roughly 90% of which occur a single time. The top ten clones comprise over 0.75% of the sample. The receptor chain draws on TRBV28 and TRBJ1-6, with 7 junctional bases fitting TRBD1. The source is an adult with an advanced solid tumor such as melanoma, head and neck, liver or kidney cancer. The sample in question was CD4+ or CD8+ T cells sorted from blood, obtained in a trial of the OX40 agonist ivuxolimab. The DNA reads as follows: TGTGCCAGCAGTTTACGGGACAGCGATAATTCACCCCTCCACTTT. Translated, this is CASSLRDSDNSPLHF.